The rows below give T cell receptor beta chains drawn from one sample of a study of blood T cell repertoires in COVID-19. The data were produced by immunoSEQ multiplex PCR, yet TCRdb's version contains in-frame clones alone and is incomplete. The sample carries tens of thousands of clones, approximately 83% recorded once. The specimen sequenced was peripheral blood. Every receptor here comes from a man aged 40-50 years with COVID-19, enrolled during active disease. CDR3s include the opening cysteine and the closing phenylalanine or tryptophan. A D gene is named only where the DNA matches it firmly. Expanded clones get a size class; other rows say once, few or many, or leave the size out.

CDR3 protein,CDR3 DNA,V gene,D gene,J gene,clone size
CASRGQGRNTEAFF,TGTGCCAGCAGGGGACAGGGCCGGAACACTGAAGCTTTCTTT,TRBV27,TRBD1,TRBJ1-1,NA
CASSSTGFNPNTEAFF,TGTGCCAGCAGCTCCACGGGGTTCAACCCGAACACTGAAGCTTTCTTT,TRBV5-5,NA,TRBJ1-1,NA
CASSGGNQPQHF,TGTGCCAGCAGTGGAGGAAATCAGCCCCAGCATTTT,TRBV6-4,NA,TRBJ1-5,NA
CASSYGTSGNIQYF,TGTGCCAGCAGCTACGGGACTAGCGGAAACATTCAGTACTTC,TRBV7-2,TRBD2,TRBJ2-4,once
CASSVGWAYSYNEQFF,TGCGCCAGCAGCGTTGGTTGGGCTTATTCCTACAATGAGCAGTTCTTC,TRBV5-1,NA,TRBJ2-1,NA
CASSPRDRGSGTGELFF,TGTGCCAGCTCACCTAGGGACAGGGGGTCCGGTACCGGGGAGCTGTTTTTT,TRBV18,TRBD1,TRBJ2-2,NA
CASSLGKEGRGPLAPLHF,TGTGCCAGCAGCTTAGGTAAAGAGGGCAGGGGGCCCTTGGCACCCCTCCACTTT,TRBV5-6,TRBD1,TRBJ1-6,NA
CASSVRQGANSPLHF,TGTGCCAGCAGTGTTCGTCAGGGCGCGAACTCACCCCTCCACTTT,TRBV27,NA,TRBJ1-6,NA
CASSQTSGGNTEAFF,TGTGCCAGCAGCCAAACGTCCGGAGGGAACACTGAAGCTTTCTTT,TRBV3-1/TRBV3-2,NA,TRBJ1-1,NA
CASSYRGGGELFF,TGTGCCAGCAGCTATAGGGGGGGCGGGGAGCTGTTTTTT,TRBV7-2,NA,TRBJ2-2,NA
CARSLISGSQQYF,TGTGCCAGAAGCTTAATATCCGGGTCCCAGCAGTACTTC,TRBV5-3,NA,TRBJ2-7,NA
CASSEQGGVGYGYTF,TGCGCCAGCAGTGAGCAAGGAGGGGTGGGCTATGGCTACACCTTC,TRBV10-2,NA,TRBJ1-2,NA
CASTLTNSNQPQHF,TGTGCCAGTACGTTGACAAATAGCAATCAGCCCCAGCATTTT,TRBV19,NA,TRBJ1-5,NA
CASSQDDLLKETQYF,TGTGCCAGCAGCCAAGACGACTTACTGAAAGAGACCCAGTACTTC,TRBV3-1/TRBV3-2,NA,TRBJ2-5,once
CATATGDDPYEQYF,TGTGCCACGGCGACGGGGGACGATCCCTACGAGCAGTACTTC,TRBV28,NA,TRBJ2-7,NA
CASSLVPGVNTEAFF,TGCGCCAGCAGCTTGGTGCCAGGGGTGAACACTGAAGCTTTCTTT,TRBV5-1,NA,TRBJ1-1,few
CASSSERGNTDTQYF,TGCGCCAGCAGCTCTGAACGGGGGAACACAGATACGCAGTATTTT,TRBV5-1,NA,TRBJ2-3,NA
CASKGTTSGGELFF,TGTGCCAGCAAAGGCACAACGAGCGGCGGGGAGCTGTTTTTT,TRBV3-1/TRBV3-2,NA,TRBJ2-2,NA
CASGPRGGGNTDTQYF,TGTGCTAGTGGTCCCCGCGGCGGCGGGAACACAGATACGCAGTATTTT,TRBV12-5,NA,TRBJ2-3,NA
CASRGGARDTEAFF,TGTGCCAGCAGGGGCGGGGCAAGGGACACTGAAGCTTTCTTT,TRBV5-4,NA,TRBJ1-1,NA
CASSATTSGGRNEQFF,TGTGCCAGCAGCGCCACAACTAGCGGGGGGCGCAATGAGCAGTTCTTC,TRBV11-1,TRBD2,TRBJ2-1,few
CASSQETRGGEQFF,TGTGCCAGCAGCCAGGAGACCCGAGGAGGTGAGCAGTTCTTC,TRBV3-1/TRBV3-2,NA,TRBJ2-1,NA
CASSLEMAGGTDTQYF,TGTGCCAGCAGCTTAGAGATGGCGGGGGGCACAGATACGCAGTATTTT,TRBV11-2,TRBD2,TRBJ2-3,NA
CASSPRLAGAGEQYF,TGTGCCAGCAGCCCGAGACTGGCGGGGGCAGGCGAGCAGTACTTC,TRBV9,NA,TRBJ2-7,NA
CASSQASGGASSTDTQYF,TGTGCCAGCAGCCAAGCTAGCGGGGGGGCCTCAAGCACAGATACGCAGTATTTT,TRBV3-1/TRBV3-2,TRBD2,TRBJ2-3,NA
CASSQEGGNYEQYF,TGTGCCAGCAGCCAAGAGGGGGGGAACTACGAGCAGTACTTC,TRBV3-1/TRBV3-2,TRBD2,TRBJ2-7,few
CASSPSNIKGNTIYF,TGTGCCAGCTCACCAAGCAATATAAAAGGAAACACCATATATTTT,TRBV18,NA,TRBJ1-3,NA
CAWTRAPGANVLTF,TGTGCCTGGACCCGCGCCCCTGGGGCCAACGTCCTGACTTTC,TRBV30,NA,TRBJ2-6,NA
CASSSTGGRYNEQFF,TGTGCCAGCAGCTCTACAGGGGGACGTTACAATGAGCAGTTCTTC,TRBV5-5,TRBD1,TRBJ2-1,NA
CASMSLSGGYLVYF,TGTGCCAGTATGAGTCTATCAGGGGGCTACCTCGTTTACTTC,TRBV19,TRBD1,TRBJ2-5,NA
CASNNINSPLHF,TGTGCCAGCAACAATATTAATTCACCCCTCCACTTT,TRBV5-4,NA,TRBJ1-6,NA
CASTVPGADTQYF,TGTGCCAGCACCGTCCCAGGGGCAGATACGCAGTATTTT,TRBV9,NA,TRBJ2-3,NA
CASTLPESSYNSPLHF,TGTGCCAGCACTCTCCCGGAGAGCTCCTATAATTCACCCCTCCACTTT,TRBV5-5,NA,TRBJ1-6,once
CASRNRDSQPQHF,TGTGCCAGCCGAAACAGGGACAGCCAGCCCCAGCATTTT,TRBV6-5,TRBD1,TRBJ1-5,few
CASSFSATRETQYF,TGCGCCAGCAGCTTTTCCGCAACCCGGGAGACCCAGTACTTC,TRBV5-1,NA,TRBJ2-5,NA
CASSRLAGPSYEQYF,TGTGCCAGCAGCCGTCTAGCGGGGCCCTCCTACGAGCAGTACTTC,TRBV7-6,TRBD2,TRBJ2-7,once
CASSKQDRSSTDTQYF,TGCGCCAGCAGCAAACAGGACAGGAGCAGCACAGATACGCAGTATTTT,TRBV5-1,TRBD1,TRBJ2-3,NA
CASSLEVRTPAGGELFF,TGCGCCAGCAGCTTGGAGGTACGGACTCCGGCCGGCGGGGAGCTGTTTTTT,TRBV5-1,NA,TRBJ2-2,NA
CASSGTVSYEQYF,TGTGCCAGTAGTGGGACAGTCTCCTACGAGCAGTACTTC,TRBV19,TRBD1,TRBJ2-7,NA
CASSEAVKQGNQPQHF,TGTGCCAGCAGTGAAGCGGTCAAACAGGGTAATCAGCCCCAGCATTTT,TRBV6-1,NA,TRBJ1-5,NA
CASRTGTGTRATNEKLFF,TGTGCCAGCAGGACCGGGACAGGCACCCGAGCAACTAATGAAAAACTGTTTTTT,TRBV2,TRBD1,TRBJ1-4,NA
CASSMASGVGTEAFF,TGTGCCAGTAGTATGGCTTCGGGGGTAGGTACTGAAGCTTTCTTT,TRBV19,NA,TRBJ1-1,NA
CASSEAGAAGGKEAFF,TGTGCCAGCAGTGAAGCAGGGGCGGCAGGGGGAAAGGAAGCTTTCTTT,TRBV2,TRBD1,TRBJ1-1,NA
CASSTTSGSYEQYF,TGTGCCAGTAGTACGACTAGCGGGTCCTACGAGCAGTACTTC,TRBV19,TRBD2,TRBJ2-7,NA
CASSPSEVVKTQYF,TGTGCCAGCAGCCCATCGGAGGTTGTGAAGACCCAGTACTTC,TRBV7-9,NA,TRBJ2-5,NA
CASSILQFTEAFF,TGTGCCAGCAGTATTCTCCAGTTCACTGAAGCTTTCTTT,TRBV12-3/TRBV12-4,NA,TRBJ1-1,NA
CASSYRYRGSGNTIYF,TGTGCCAGCAGTTACCGCTACAGGGGATCGGGAAACACCATATATTTT,TRBV6-5,TRBD1,TRBJ1-3,NA
CASSQEMSGPGELFF,TGTGCCAGCAGCCAAGAAATGAGTGGGCCCGGGGAGCTGTTTTTT,TRBV4-2,NA,TRBJ2-2,few
CASSEGSGGSYGYTF,TGTGCCAGCAGTGAGGGTTCAGGGGGCTCCTATGGCTACACCTTC,TRBV2,TRBD1,TRBJ1-2,NA
CASSGGVSSYEQYF,TGTGCCAGTAGCGGAGGGGTTAGCTCCTACGAGCAGTACTTC,TRBV19,NA,TRBJ2-7,NA